The sequence of this TCR beta chain was determined in a study of cytomegalovirus exposure and HLA in healthy donors. Background on the study: One earlier analysis, a look at about 179 million T cells, found some 120 million unique TCR beta sequences.

The PCR had 60 Vbeta and 13 Jbeta primers. Clones were sequenced by immunoSEQ multiplex PCR, and TCRdb holds only the in-frame ones, with some missing. The sample shows roughly 140,000 clones, around 84% of them seen only once. V shed 11 bases and J shed 4 bases, with 17 bases lying between them. The CDR3 extends over 13 amino acids. Germline V gene data show CDR1 as MDHEN and CDR2 as SYDVKM. The chain uses TRBV28 and TRBJ1-2; D is perhaps TRBD1 (5 bases). The specimen was PBMCs. The source of this sequence is a man aged 35 to 55 in good health and CMV-seropositive. The CDR3 DNA follows: TGTGCCTGGGGGGACCTCAATTCCTATGGCTACACCTTC. It specifies CAWGDLNSYGYTF.